The clone carrying this TCR beta chain has more than one count but fewer than ten. TCRdb independently ran MiXCR on the 5' RACE reads; one entry per CDR3 protein. In the table there are 50,000 to 75,000 distinct CDR3 sequences, about 6.3% of which are singletons. The data derive from a study of spatial heterogeneity in lung cancer. At the level of the study: Each time, sequencing found more beta-chain sequences than alpha-chain sequences.

Noted time point: sample taken at primary tumor resection. Sequencing covered unsorted whole RNA taken from tumor, nontumor lung or frozen PBMC. There are 13 residues in the CDR3. CDR1 and CDR2 from the germline V gene are SQVTM and ANQGSEA. The V and J ends lost 6 bases and 0 bases respectively, with 6 bases between them. The sequencing used PBMCs, collected at surgery. The source is a female donor with early-stage non-small cell lung cancer. This chain links TRBV29-1 with TRBJ2-6, with D uncertain. CDR3 DNA sequence: TGCAGCGTCGAAAACTCTGGGGCCAACGTCCTGACTTTC. This encodes CSVENSGANVLTF.